The source of this TCR beta chain is a study of T cell changes during pregnancy in multiple sclerosis (dated by TCRdb to between 2018 and 2020). Context from the whole study: In women with multiple sclerosis, the researchers looked at how the T cell repertoire shifted as pregnancy progressed.

Libraries came from the immunoSEQ multiplex PCR assay. The immuneACCESS repertoire file appears here via TCRdb, limited to in-frame rearrangements. These files lack a portion of the clones; in checked studies, under half of the deficit traces to unresolved V genes, and the cause of the others is not known. The sample profile shows about 69,000 clones; approximately 91% of them were found once. The ten largest make up roughly 1.5% of the sample. V lost 5 bases and J lost 3 bases, and the count of bases not matched to a germline gene is 6. Counted from cysteine to phenylalanine, this CDR3 has 15 amino acids. CDR3 DNA only is kept here, 45 bases in frame from base 1. CDR1 and CDR2 are drawn from the germline V gene: SGHTA, FQGNSA. A remark on this clone: The target of this receptor is not known. No qualities accompany the bases; no much larger clone lies one base away.

The sample consisted of peripheral blood, taken in the third trimester of pregnancy. The receptor chain draws on TRBV7-2 and TRBJ1-4, with TRBD1 matching 7 junction bases. This receptor was obtained from a female donor with multiple sclerosis, enrolled in a pregnancy study. The CDR3 reads CASSANRGPNEKLFF. The bases are TGTGCCAGCAGCGCAAACAGGGGACCTAATGAAAAACTGTTTTTT.